These 22 T cell receptor beta chains came from one sample sequenced in a study of T cell responses to AZD1222 COVID-19 vaccine. Generated by immunoSEQ multiplex PCR, the TCRdb table keeps only in-frame clones and is missing some. This sample yields about 90,000 clones, of which under 95% are seen a single time; less than 5.5% belongs to the top ten. Sequencing was performed on peripheral blood, taken on day 0 of MenACWY control vaccination. These receptors all stem from an adult in good health.

This clone showed up just once. The chain employs TRBV6-6 and TRBJ2-1, with D possibly being TRBD2 (6 bases). Trimming removed 7 bases at V and 4 bases at J, with 17 bases between. This CDR3 region has 15 residues. CDR1 MNHNY and CDR2 SVGAGI come from the germline V gene (reference sequence). CDR3 protein: CASTSAGRKYNEQFF. CDR3 in DNA: TGTGCCAGCACCTCGGCGGGAAGAAAATACAATGAGCAGTTCTTC.

V and J are TRBV19 and TRBJ1-4, with D possibly matching TRBD1 (6 bases). From germline, CDR1 is LNHDA and CDR2 SQIVND (reference sequence). Trimming removed 6 bases from V and 4 bases from J, with 12 bases in between. The length of the CDR3 is 14 residues. In nucleotides, the CDR3 is TGTGCCAGTAGACGGAGGGGGAATAATGAAAAACTGTTTTTT. As protein: CASRRRGNNEKLFF.

The J gene is TRBJ1-2, the V gene TRBV28; D unresolved. CDR1 is MDHEN and CDR2 is SYDVKM in the germline V gene. Between the trimmed V and J ends, which lost 10 bases and 2 bases, there was a span of 14 bases. This CDR3 spans 13 amino acids. The CDR3 DNA is TGTGCCACCCGACCCCGAAGCAACTATGGCTACACCTTC. It translates to CATRPRSNYGYTF.

This clone was found once. The genes are TRBV15 and TRBJ2-1, with 9 nucleotides matching TRBD2. This CDR3 is 16 amino acids long. J gave up 3 bases and V 0 bases, and 3 bases lay outside the gene matches. Germline loops: CDR1 LNHNV, CDR2 YYDKDF (reference sequence). The CDR3 DNA follows: TGTGCCACCAGCAGAGATGGGCGGGAGGGCTACAATGAGCAGTTCTTC. As protein: CATSRDGREGYNEQFF.

The chain recombines TRBV28 with TRBJ2-7; no firm D call. Trimming cost V 7 bases and J 0 bases, with 13 bases left between them. This CDR3 has 14 residues. Germline V CDR1 and CDR2: MDHEN, SYDVKM. The CDR3 region has the DNA TGTGCCAGCATCGAAGGATCCCACTCCTACGAGCAGTACTTC. Its translation: CASIEGSHSYEQYF.

CDR3 in amino acids: CASSLEDWYEQYF. The CDR3 nucleotides read TGTGCCAGCAGCTTAGAGGATTGGTACGAGCAGTACTTC. The J gene is TRBJ2-7, the V gene TRBV7-9; unclear D gene. Germline-derived CDR1 and CDR2 are SEHNR and FQNEAQ (reference sequence). Trimming pared 1 base from V and 4 bases from J, leaving 8 bases between. The CDR3 sequence is 13 residues long. Variable domain in full (rest from reference TRBV7-9 and TRBJ2-7): DTGVSQNPRHKITKRGQNVTFRCDPISEHNRLYWYRQTLGQGPEFLTYFQNEAQLEKSRLLSDRFSAERPKGSFSTLEIQRTEQGDSAMYLCASSLEDWYEQYFGPGTRLTVT.

This clone showed up just once. The chain recombines TRBV18 with TRBJ1-1; no reliable D call. Germline V lookup: CDR1 KGHSH, CDR2 LQKENI. This CDR3 comprises 13 residues. The V gene lost 0 bases and the J gene lost 2 bases, with 4 bases spanning the gap. The CDR3 region is CASSPPLNTEAFF. CDR3 nucleotides: TGTGCCAGCTCACCACCACTCAACACTGAAGCTTTCTTT. Based on the CDR3 plus reference TRBV18 and TRBJ1-1, the full variable domain is NAGVMQNPRHLVRRRGQEARLRCSPMKGHSHVYWYRQLPEEGLKFMVYLQKENIIDESGMPKERFSAEFPKEGPSILRIQQVVRGDSAAYFCASSPPLNTEAFFGQGTRLTVV.

The chain recombines TRBV7-6 with TRBJ2-2; D may match TRBD1 or TRBD2 (5 bases each). Between the trimmed V and J ends, which lost 1 base and 0 bases, there was a span of 18 bases. CDR1 and CDR2 (germline): SGHVS, FNYEAQ. The CDR3 consists of 19 residues. The CDR3 sequence: CASSLGRDGARANTGELFF. For the CDR3, the DNA is TGTGCCAGCAGCTTAGGAAGGGACGGGGCCCGCGCGAACACCGGGGAGCTGTTTTTT. Supplemented by reference TRBV7-6 and TRBJ2-2, the full variable domain reads GAGVSQSPRYKVTKRGQDVALRCDPISGHVSLYWYRQALGQGPEFLTYFNYEAQQDKSGLPNDRFSAERPEGSISTLTIQRTEQRDSAMYRCASSLGRDGARANTGELFFGEGSRLTVL.

V usage is TRBV12-3 or TRBV12-4 and J usage is TRBJ2-2, with D possibly matching TRBD2 (5 bases). V lost 7 bases to trimming and J lost 8 bases, with 8 bases between them. The CDR3 has 11 residues. CDR3 coding DNA: TGTGCCAGCACACGAGGGGGGGAGCTGTTTTTT. Its translation is CASTRGGELFF.

This clone has just one count. This chain links TRBV29-1 with TRBJ2-2; 11 bases are a match to TRBD1. Unmatched junction bases numbered 5, after V lost 6 bases and J lost 8 bases. Germline loops: CDR1 SQVTM, CDR2 ANQGSEA. This CDR3 has 13 amino acids. The CDR3 here is CSVGQGGRGELFF. The DNA of the CDR3 is TGCAGCGTGGGACAGGGGGGAAGAGGGGAGCTGTTTTTT.

The J gene is TRBJ2-1, the V gene TRBV5-6; 7 nucleotides align to TRBD1. With 3 bases clipped from V and 1 base from J, the junction kept 4 bases outside the gene matches. The CDR3 has 15 amino acids. Germline CDR1 and CDR2: SGHDT and YYEEEE. CDR3 sequence reads: CASSSTGVSYNEQFF. The CDR3 region has the DNA TGTGCCAGCAGCTCCACAGGGGTGTCCTACAATGAGCAGTTCTTC.

This clone occurred once. The CDR3 is CASSALGGQGVVNTGELFF. The CDR3, as DNA: TGTGCCAGCAGCGCCCTTGGGGGACAGGGGGTGGTGAACACCGGGGAGCTGTTTTTT. The chain couples TRBV5-6 to TRBJ2-2; 11 bases align to TRBD1. V gave up 4 bases and J gave up 1 base; unmatched junction bases: 12. CDR3 length: 19 residues. CDR1 is SGHDT and CDR2 is YYEEEE in the germline V gene.

V usage is TRBV19 and J usage is TRBJ2-1; D assignment may be TRBD1 or TRBD2 (6 bases each). The germline V and J ends were trimmed by 0 bases and 8 bases, with 20 bases remaining between them. The CDR3 runs to 17 residues. CDR1 LNHDA and CDR2 SQIVND come from the germline V gene (reference sequence). The CDR3 is CASSIDPPGGLLDEQFF. For the CDR3, the DNA is TGTGCCAGTAGTATAGATCCCCCCGGGGGCCTTTTGGATGAGCAGTTCTTC. The full variable domain, with the rest looked up from reference TRBV19 and TRBJ2-1, is DGGITQSPKYLFRKEGQNVTLSCEQNLNHDAMYWYRQDPGQGLRLIYYSQIVNDFQKGDIAEGYSVSREKKESFPLTVTSAQKNPTAFYLCASSIDPPGGLLDEQFFGPGTRLTVL.

This chain uses TRBV20-1 with TRBJ2-3; D is ambiguous. Germline CDR1 reads DFQATT; CDR2 reads SNEGSKA (reference sequence). The CDR3 spans 11 residues. The CDR3 DNA reads TGCATCCCTCAAGGGACAGATACGCAGTATTTT. It translates to CIPQGTDTQYF.

The rearrangement links TRBV10-3 to TRBJ2-2; no firm D call. Per germline, CDR1 ENHRY and CDR2 SYGVKD. CDR3 size: 17 residues. Trimming took off 1 base at V and 0 bases at J, with 12 bases between the two ends. CDR3 loop: CAISEFGGPSNTGELFF. DNA for the CDR3: TGTGCCATCAGTGAGTTTGGCGGCCCCTCGAACACCGGGGAGCTGTTTTTT.

The genes are TRBV24-1 and TRBJ1-2; maybe TRBD1 (5 bases). V shed 12 bases and J shed 7 bases, with 26 bases lying between them. CDR3 size: 15 residues. CDR1 is KGHDR, CDR2 SFDVKD, per germline. For the CDR3, the DNA is TGTGCCCACGGTACCGAGGCTAAGGGGAAGCGTGGCTACACCTTC. Translated, it gives CAHGTEAKGKRGYTF.

V is TRBV6-5 and J is TRBJ1-5; 7 positions agree with TRBD1. Germline CDR1 and CDR2: MNHEY and SVGAGI. J gave up 3 bases and V 8 bases, and 10 bases lay outside the gene matches. The CDR3 loop spans 15 amino acids. The DNA for the CDR3 is TGTGCCAGCGGACAGGACGGGCTGTCCAATCAGCCCCAGCATTTT. It encodes CASGQDGLSNQPQHF.

On this clone itself: Relative to the germline gene, one junction end is altered; a read error may explain this. This chain links TRBV7-7 with TRBJ1-4, with TRBD1 as a possible D gene (6 bases). Germline V gene data show CDR1 as SSHAT and CDR2 as FNYEAQ (reference sequence). CDR3 length equals 19 residues. CDR3 nucleotide sequence: TGTGCTAGCAGCTTAGTCATTTCGGGTCGGGGGGCCCCTAATGAAAAACTGTTTTTT. Translated, it gives CASSLVISGRGAPNEKLFF.

The chain links TRBV19 to TRBJ2-5; possible D gene TRBD2, 5 bases. Germline CDR1 reads LNHDA; CDR2 reads SQIVND (reference sequence). The CDR3 is made up of 12 amino acids. V lost 3 bases and J lost 3, with 5 bases in between. The CDR3 DNA is TGTGCCAGTAGTATCGGGGAAGAGACCCAGTACTTC. Amino acids: CASSIGEETQYF. The full variable domain, completed using reference TRBV19 and TRBJ2-5, is DGGITQSPKYLFRKEGQNVTLSCEQNLNHDAMYWYRQDPGQGLRLIYYSQIVNDFQKGDIAEGYSVSREKKESFPLTVTSAQKNPTAFYLCASSIGEETQYFGPGTRLLVL.

This chain joins TRBV23-1 and TRBJ1-5, with TRBD1 identical over 8 bases. TRBV23-1 is an ORF, and what it does is uncertain. The ends lost 11 bases at V and 7 bases at J; junction bases unmatched: 4. The length of the CDR3 is 11 residues. CDR3 sequence reads: CASGGGQPQHF. The CDR3 bases are TGCGCCTCAGGGGGCGGGCAGCCCCAGCATTTT.

V usage is TRBV20-1 and J usage is TRBJ2-1; 7 nucleotides agree with TRBD1. Per the germline V gene, CDR1 is DFQATT and CDR2 is SNEGSKA (reference sequence). The length of the CDR3 is 11 residues. The trim removed 3 bases at V and 10 bases at J, leaving 3 bases unmatched. The chain's CDR3 is CSARGDREQFF. CDR3 bases: TGCAGTGCTAGGGGGGACAGAGAGCAGTTCTTC.

V is TRBV29-1 and J is TRBJ2-2; perhaps TRBD1 as D (5 bases). Germline CDR1 is SQVTM and CDR2 is ANQGSEA. This CDR3 is 14 amino acids long. Trimming removed 4 bases from V and 0 bases from J, with 9 bases in between. The CDR3, as DNA: TGCAGCGTTGGGGGCAGAACGAACACCGGGGAGCTGTTTTTT. Protein sequence: CSVGGRTNTGELFF.